A single T cell receptor beta chain is shown here with its context. This sample was taken from a study of blood T cell repertoires in COVID-19. The wider study: Some COVID-19 samples were acute and others convalescent; all came from the United States, Italy and Spain. T cells, B-cell-depleted T cells, or PBMCs provided the cDNA or gDNA that served as material.

In terms of age and location, participants ranged from roughly 18 to 100 years and lived in roughly 22 US areas. Cohort 3 recovered donors had two negative PCRs, clearance, or symptom resolution. Data came from immunoSEQ multiplex PCR; TCRdb stores just in-frame clones and leaves some out. There are around 250,000 clones in the sample; around 80% occur only once, and 15% lies in the top ten. From germline, CDR1 is ENHRY and CDR2 SYGVKD. This CDR3 is 14 amino acids long. V shed 2 bases and J shed 1 base, with 6 bases lying between them. This TCR derives from a man aged 35 to 55 who had recovered from COVID-19. The rearrangement uses TRBV10-3 and TRBJ2-1; D not certain. Sequencing was carried out using PBMCs or T cells enriched from blood (not recorded which). The CDR3 sequence: CAISEMRSYNEQFF. CDR3 sequence (DNA): TGTGCCATCAGTGAGATGAGGTCCTACAATGAGCAGTTCTTC.